This TCR beta chain is from a study of blood T cell repertoires in COVID-19. For the study at large: From the United States, Italy and Spain came samples of acute and convalescent COVID-19. The cDNA or gDNA used as material had been derived from T cells, B-cell-depleted T cells, or PBMCs.

As processed by the authors: Scientists estimated how many nucleated cells there were by amplifying reference gene primers. Libraries were prepared by immunoSEQ multiplex PCR; TCRdb keeps only in-frame clonotypes and omits some of them. V, J and clone size were drawn from that table, and D and trimming were deduced from the DNA. This repertoire shows roughly 180,000 clones, 86% found once; its top ten account for roughly 8.2%. Germline V gene lookup returns CDR1 SGHRS and CDR2 YFSETQ. Deletions cut 3 bases from V and 5 bases from J, with 11 bases between. The CDR3 consists of 13 residues. The material sequenced was peripheral blood. This chain uses TRBV5-1 with TRBJ2-5; the D gene is possibly TRBD2 (5 bases). The sequence was obtained from a man in his fifties or sixties with acute or convalescent COVID-19. CDR3 in amino acids: CASSSVPGETQYF. In nucleotides, the CDR3 is TGCGCCAGCAGCTCAGTCCCGGGGGAGACCCAGTACTTC.